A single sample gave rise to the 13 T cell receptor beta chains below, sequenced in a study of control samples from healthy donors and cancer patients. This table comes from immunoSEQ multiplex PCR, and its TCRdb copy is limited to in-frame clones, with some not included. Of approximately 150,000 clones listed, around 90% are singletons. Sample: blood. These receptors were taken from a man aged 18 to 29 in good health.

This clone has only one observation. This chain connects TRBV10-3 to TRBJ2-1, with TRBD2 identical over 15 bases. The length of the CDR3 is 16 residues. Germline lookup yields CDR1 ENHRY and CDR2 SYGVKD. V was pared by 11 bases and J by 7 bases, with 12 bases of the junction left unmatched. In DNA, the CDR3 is TGTGCCCGTCCCGGGACTAGCGGGGGGCCCTCAAATGAGCAGTTCTTC. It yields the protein CARPGTSGGPSNEQFF.

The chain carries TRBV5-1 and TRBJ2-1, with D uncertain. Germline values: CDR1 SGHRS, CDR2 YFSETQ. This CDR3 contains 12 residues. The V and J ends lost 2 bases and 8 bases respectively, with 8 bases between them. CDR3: CASSFFGDEQFF. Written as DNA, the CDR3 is TGCGCCAGCAGCTTCTTTGGCGATGAGCAGTTCTTC.

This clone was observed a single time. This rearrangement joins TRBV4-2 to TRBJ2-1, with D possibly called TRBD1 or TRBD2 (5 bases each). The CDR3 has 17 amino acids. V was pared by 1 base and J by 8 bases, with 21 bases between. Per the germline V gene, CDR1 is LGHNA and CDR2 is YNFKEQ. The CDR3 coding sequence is TGTGCCAGCAGCCAAGTCGCACTAGGGGCGTCCATAGATGAGCAGTTCTTC. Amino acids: CASSQVALGASIDEQFF.

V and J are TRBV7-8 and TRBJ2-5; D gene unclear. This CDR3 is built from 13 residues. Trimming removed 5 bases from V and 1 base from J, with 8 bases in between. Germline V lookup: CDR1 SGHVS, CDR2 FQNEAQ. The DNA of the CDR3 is TGTGCCAGCAGCCTCCCCCCCCAAGAGACCCAGTACTTC. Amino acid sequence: CASSLPPQETQYF.

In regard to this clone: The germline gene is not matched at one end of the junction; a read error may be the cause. The DNA of the CDR3 is TGTGCCAGCAGTCCCACAGGGAACGCTGAAGCTTTCTTT. The encoded protein is CASSPTGNAEAFF. The chain links TRBV6-5 to TRBJ1-1, with D possibly matching TRBD1 (6 bases). The CDR3 spans 13 residues. From germline, CDR1 is MNHEY and CDR2 SVGAGI.

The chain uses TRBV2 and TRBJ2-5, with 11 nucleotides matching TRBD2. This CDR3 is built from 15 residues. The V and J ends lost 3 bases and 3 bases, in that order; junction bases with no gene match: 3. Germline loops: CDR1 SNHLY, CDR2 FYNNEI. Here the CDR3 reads CASSEQGLAEETQYF. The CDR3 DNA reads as TGTGCCAGCAGTGAGCAGGGACTAGCGGAAGAGACCCAGTACTTC.

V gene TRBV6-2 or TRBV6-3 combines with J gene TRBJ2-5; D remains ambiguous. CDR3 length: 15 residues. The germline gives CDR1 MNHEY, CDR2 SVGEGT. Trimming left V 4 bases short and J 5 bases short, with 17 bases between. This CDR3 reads CASSSASGLSETQYF. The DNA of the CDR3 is TGTGCCAGCAGTTCGGCCTCTGGGTTGAGTGAGACCCAGTACTTC.

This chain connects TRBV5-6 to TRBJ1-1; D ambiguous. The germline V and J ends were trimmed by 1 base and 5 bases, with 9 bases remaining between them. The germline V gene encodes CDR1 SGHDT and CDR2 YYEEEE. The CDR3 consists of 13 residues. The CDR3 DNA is TGTGCCAGCAGCTTGTTATGGGGAACTGAAGCTTTCTTT. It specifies CASSLLWGTEAFF. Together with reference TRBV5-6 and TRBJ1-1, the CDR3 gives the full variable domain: DAGVTQSPTHLIKTRGQQVTLRCSPKSGHDTVSWYQQALGQGPQFIFQYYEEEERQRGNFPDRFSGHQFPNYSSELNVNALLLGDSALYLCASSLLWGTEAFFGQGTRLTVV.

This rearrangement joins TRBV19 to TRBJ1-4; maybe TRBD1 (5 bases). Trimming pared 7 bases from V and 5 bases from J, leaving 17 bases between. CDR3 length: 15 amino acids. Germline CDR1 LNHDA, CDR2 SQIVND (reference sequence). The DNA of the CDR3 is TGTGCCAGTAAAGTTCGGCAGGGATCAAATGAAAAACTGTTTTTT. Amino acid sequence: CASKVRQGSNEKLFF.

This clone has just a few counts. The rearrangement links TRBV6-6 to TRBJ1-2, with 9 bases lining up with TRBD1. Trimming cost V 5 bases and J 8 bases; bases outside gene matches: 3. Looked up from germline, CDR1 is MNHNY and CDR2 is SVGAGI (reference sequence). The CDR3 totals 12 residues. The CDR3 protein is CASSGQGQGYTF. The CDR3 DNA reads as TGTGCCAGCAGTGGACAGGGGCAGGGCTACACCTTC.

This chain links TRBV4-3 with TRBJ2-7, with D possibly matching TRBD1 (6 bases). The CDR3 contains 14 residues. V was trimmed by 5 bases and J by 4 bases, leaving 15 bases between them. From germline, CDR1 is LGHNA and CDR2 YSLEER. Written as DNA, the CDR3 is TGCGCCAGCAGCTGGGACATCGGATTTTACGAGCAGTACTTC. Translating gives CASSWDIGFYEQYF.

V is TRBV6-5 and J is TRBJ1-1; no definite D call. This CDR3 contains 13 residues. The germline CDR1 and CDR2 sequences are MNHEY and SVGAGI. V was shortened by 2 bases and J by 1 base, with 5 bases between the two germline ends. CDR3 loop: CASSYQRNTEAFF. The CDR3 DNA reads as TGTGCCAGCAGTTACCAGAGGAACACTGAAGCTTTCTTT.

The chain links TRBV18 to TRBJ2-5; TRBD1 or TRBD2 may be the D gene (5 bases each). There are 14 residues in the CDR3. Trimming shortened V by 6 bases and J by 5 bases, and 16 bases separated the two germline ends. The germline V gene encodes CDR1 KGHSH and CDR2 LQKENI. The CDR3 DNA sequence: TGTGCCAGCTCGCCCGGGACCCCGAAGGAGACCCAGTACTTC. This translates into CASSPGTPKETQYF.